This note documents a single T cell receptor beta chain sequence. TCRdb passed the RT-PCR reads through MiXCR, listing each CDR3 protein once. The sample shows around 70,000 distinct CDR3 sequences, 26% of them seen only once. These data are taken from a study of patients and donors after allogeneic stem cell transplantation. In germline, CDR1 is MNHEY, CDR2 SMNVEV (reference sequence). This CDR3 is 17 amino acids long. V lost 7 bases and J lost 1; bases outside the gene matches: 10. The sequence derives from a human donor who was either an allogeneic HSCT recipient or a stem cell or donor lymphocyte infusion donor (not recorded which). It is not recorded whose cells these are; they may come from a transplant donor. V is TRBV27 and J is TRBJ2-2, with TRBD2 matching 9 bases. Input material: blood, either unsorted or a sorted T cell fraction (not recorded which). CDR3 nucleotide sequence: TGTGCCAGCACTCCCATTCCGACTAGCGGGAACACCGGGGAGCTGTTTTTT. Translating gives CASTPIPTSGNTGELFF.